Given below is one T cell receptor beta chain in context. The data stem from a study of kidney transplant recipient with SARS-CoV-2 infection. Germline V lookup: CDR1 SQVTM, CDR2 ANQGSEA. The CDR3 totals 15 residues. V shed 7 bases and J 4 bases; nucleotides not matched to a gene: 12. TCRdb redid the calling of the reads with MiXCR, one entry per CDR3 protein. The sample includes roughly 250,000 distinct CDR3 sequences, more than 25% of them seen just once. The rearrangement links TRBV29-1 to TRBJ2-1; 8 positions agree with TRBD2. This sequence originates from a male patient aged 25-45 years who had COVID-19 and was a kidney transplant recipient. Some T cells may be transferred from the graft donor. The sample here was a blood sample, taken at baseline and on day 111 from a kidney transplant recipient. Here the CDR3 reads CSATWRAGGYNEQFF. CDR3 in DNA: TGCAGCGCAACATGGAGGGCGGGAGGTTACAATGAGCAGTTCTTC.